This T cell receptor (beta chain) emerged from a study of radiotherapy plus CTLA-4 blockade in lung cancer. Looking at the study overall: Patients showed objective responses in roughly 18% of cases, and disease control was achieved by 31%.

With 3 bases removed from V and 2 bases from J, the gap between germline ends came to 5 bases. CDR1 is PRHDT, CDR2 FYEKMQ, per germline (reference sequence). CDR3 length: 12 residues. Clones were sequenced by immunoSEQ multiplex PCR, and TCRdb holds only the in-frame ones, with some missing. The table lists approximately 73,000 clones, around 86% of them singletons. This clone was picked up a small number of times. This clonotype originated in a human donor with non-small cell lung cancer that progressed on radiotherapy plus ipilimumab. The V call is TRBV13, the J call TRBJ2-7; D uncertain. The specimen comprised peripheral blood, sampled from a patient treated with radiotherapy plus ipilimumab. The CDR3 nucleotides are TGTGCCAGCAGCTTTAGAGCCTACGAGCAGTACGTC. Translated, it gives CASSFRAYEQYV.